A selection of T cell receptor beta chains follows, all from one sample in a study of cytomegalovirus exposure and HLA in healthy donors. Clones were sequenced by immunoSEQ multiplex PCR, and TCRdb holds only the in-frame ones, with some missing. Among roughly 120,000 clones listed, around 76% were seen once. Sequencing was done on a sample of PBMCs. These receptors came from a man aged 45-60 years in good health and CMV-seropositive. CDR3s include the opening cysteine and the closing phenylalanine or tryptophan. The D gene is left open where the match is weak. Not every row has a clone size; where given, it reads once, few, many or a size class.

len,d_gene,abundance,v_gene,j_gene,CDR3nt,CDR3aa
14,TRBD2,.,TRBV6-5,TRBJ2-7,TGTGCCAGTTCGGCTAGCGGGACCACCTACGAGCAGTACTTC,CASSASGTTYEQYF
14,TRBD2,.,TRBV13,TRBJ2-7,TGTGCCAGCAGCGCCAAGCGGGGGGAATACGAGCAGTACTTC,CASSAKRGEYEQYF
14,.,few,TRBV7-9,TRBJ1-6,TGTGCCAGCAGACCGTGGGAGGGAAATTCACCCCTCCACTTT,CASRPWEGNSPLHF
16,TRBD2,.,TRBV11-3,TRBJ2-1,TGTGCCAGCAGTACGGGTCTAGCGGGGGGGTACAATGAGCAGTTCTTC,CASSTGLAGGYNEQFF
14,.,.,TRBV5-1,TRBJ1-1,TGCGCCAGCAGGAAAAGAACTAAGAACACTGAAGCTTTCTTT,CASRKRTKNTEAFF
16,.,.,TRBV7-6,TRBJ1-4,TGTGCCAGCAGCTTAGCGGTCCAGGGTACTAATGAAAAACTGTTTTTT,CASSLAVQGTNEKLFF
14,.,.,TRBV5-7,TRBJ2-5,TGCGCCAGCAGCTTTTACAGGGATGAAGAGACCCAGTACTTC,CASSFYRDEETQYF
14,.,few,TRBV27,TRBJ2-3,TGTGCCAGCAGTTTAAACCTACAGGGTTGGACGCAGTATTTT,CASSLNLQGWTQYF
14,TRBD1,.,TRBV18,TRBJ1-1,TGTGCCAGCTCCCCTAGGGACAGGGCCACTGAAGCTTTCTTT,CASSPRDRATEAFF
15,.,.,TRBV7-9,TRBJ1-4,TGTGCCAGCAGCTCTGAGGGTCATGGGAATGAAAAACTGTTTTTT,CASSSEGHGNEKLFF
12,.,.,TRBV29-1,TRBJ2-1,TGCAGCGTTGATCTACTTTACAATGAGCAGTTCTTC,CSVDLLYNEQFF
11,.,.,TRBV2,TRBJ2-5,TGTGCCAGCCGCTTAGAAAGGACCCAGTACTTC,CASRLERTQYF
13,TRBD1,.,TRBV7-9,TRBJ2-5,TGTGCCAGCAGCCTAGGGACAGGAGAGACCCAGTACTTC,CASSLGTGETQYF
13,.,.,TRBV9,TRBJ1-2,TGTGCCAGCAGAGGGGGGGCGCGTTACGGCTACACCTTC,CASRGGARYGYTF
16,.,.,TRBV29-1,TRBJ2-3,TGCAGCGTTGAAGGTAACCCGCGGCTTAGCACAGATACGCAGTATTTT,CSVEGNPRLSTDTQYF
16,TRBD2,.,TRBV4-1,TRBJ2-3,TGCGCCAGCAGCGAAAGACTAGCGGGGGGGAAAGATACGCAGTATTTT,CASSERLAGGKDTQYF
16,.,.,TRBV19,TRBJ2-3,TGTGCCAGTAGTATCAGGGTGGGAGGAGTCACAGATACGCAGTATTTT,CASSIRVGGVTDTQYF
12,.,.,TRBV28,TRBJ1-1,TGTGCCAGCAGTTTGGGTGGGGAGGAAGCTTTCTTT,CASSLGGEEAFF
15,.,.,TRBV5-1,TRBJ2-2,TGCGCCAGCAGCTATAATAGCGGGAACACCGGGGAGCTGTTTTTT,CASSYNSGNTGELFF
14,.,.,TRBV10-2,TRBJ2-7,TGCGCCAGCAGTGAGTCCCGGGGGACCTACGAGCAGTACTTC,CASSESRGTYEQYF
14,.,.,TRBV10-3,TRBJ1-2,TGTGCCATCAGTGAGAAGGGGGGGAACTATGGCTACACCTTC,CAISEKGGNYGYTF
15,TRBD1,.,TRBV19,TRBJ1-5,TGTGCCAGTAGTAGGGACAGGGCAAGCAATCAGCCCCAGCATTTT,CASSRDRASNQPQHF
13,TRBD2,.,TRBV27,TRBJ2-7,TGTGCCAGCAGCCGTAGCGGGAGTGTCGAGCAGTACTTC,CASSRSGSVEQYF
16,TRBD1,.,TRBV7-9,TRBJ2-3,TGTGCCAGCAGCTCCAAACGGACAGGGACCACAGATACGCAGTATTTT,CASSSKRTGTTDTQYF
13,.,.,TRBV5-1,TRBJ2-1,TGCGCCAGCAGCCAGGGGCAAAACAATGAGCAGTTCTTC,CASSQGQNNEQFF
13,.,.,TRBV27,TRBJ2-7,TGTGCCAGCAGTTTAGCGGGGACCTACGAGCAGTACTTC,CASSLAGTYEQYF
17,TRBD2,.,TRBV9,TRBJ2-1,TGTGCCAGCAGCCCCATGAGCGGGGGGGCAGCCGTTAATGAGCAGTTCTTC,CASSPMSGGAAVNEQFF
17,.,.,TRBV7-6,TRBJ1-5,TGTGCCAGCAGCTTAGGAGCAGGGGCCCAAAGCAATCAGCCCCAGCATTTT,CASSLGAGAQSNQPQHF
15,.,.,TRBV6-1,TRBJ1-2,TGTGCCAGCACCCTACTCCCCTCTCAGGTACATGAAATGACCTTC,CASTLLPSQVHEMTF
15,.,few,TRBV14,TRBJ1-6,TGTGCCAGCAGCTCCTTTGGGCAGAGCAATTCACCCCTCCACTTT,CASSSFGQSNSPLHF
13,.,.,TRBV19,TRBJ2-7,TGTGCCAGTAGTCCGCCGTACACCTACGAGCAGTACTTC,CASSPPYTYEQYF
14,TRBD1,.,TRBV28,TRBJ2-3,TGTGCCAGCCTGCACAGGGGGCAGGCAGATACGCAGTATTTT,CASLHRGQADTQYF
14,TRBD1,.,TRBV5-1,TRBJ2-7,TGCGCCAGCAGCACAGGACAGGGTGACTACGAGCAGTACTTC,CASSTGQGDYEQYF
18,TRBD2,.,TRBV27,TRBJ2-3,TGTGCCAGCAGTTTCCGGATTCGTAGCGGGACCAGCACAGATACGCAGTATTTT,CASSFRIRSGTSTDTQYF
13,.,.,TRBV13,TRBJ2-7,TGTGCCAGCAGCTTGGGCAGAGAATACGAGCAGTACTTC,CASSLGREYEQYF
15,.,.,TRBV7-2,TRBJ2-3,TGTGCCAGCAGCCCCCAGAGGGCTGTGTCAGATACGCAGTATTTT,CASSPQRAVSDTQYF
11,.,.,TRBV12-5,TRBJ2-7,TGTGCTAGTGGTTTCGAGTACGAGCAGTACTTC,CASGFEYEQYF
15,TRBD1,.,TRBV2,TRBJ2-3,TGTGCCAGCCCGCTGACCCCGACAGGGTCAGATACGCAGTATTTT,CASPLTPTGSDTQYF
14,TRBD2,.,TRBV2,TRBJ2-5,TGTGCCAGCAGTGTCTTAACCGGGGAGGGGACCCAGTACTTC,CASSVLTGEGTQYF
14,TRBD1,.,TRBV29-1,TRBJ2-7,TGCAGCGTGAAGGGACAGGGGGCGTATTACGAGCAGTACTTC,CSVKGQGAYYEQYF
18,TRBD1,.,TRBV5-1,TRBJ2-6,TGCGCCAGCAGCTTGGCCGGGACAGGGAGCTCTGGGGCCAACGTCCTGACTTTC,CASSLAGTGSSGANVLTF
11,.,once,TRBV29-1,TRBJ2-7,TGCAGCGTAGGAGAACACTACGAGCAGTACTTC,CSVGEHYEQYF
16,TRBD1,once,TRBV5-8,TRBJ2-3,TGTGCCAGCAGCTTGGCCGGGACAGGGGGCACAGATACGCAGTATTTT,CASSLAGTGGTDTQYF
20,.,.,TRBV19,TRBJ1-4,TGTGCCAGTAAAAGAGCATGGGCAGGGGAGTATGCGGCAACTAATGAAAAACTGTTTTTT,CASKRAWAGEYAATNEKLFF
19,.,.,TRBV14,TRBJ2-1,TGTGCCAGCAGCCAAGATCCCCCACGACGGGAGAGCTCCTACAATGAGCAGTTCTTC,CASSQDPPRRESSYNEQFF
13,.,.,TRBV7-2,TRBJ1-2,TGTGCCAGCAGCCCGGACAGTAACTATGGCTACACCTTC,CASSPDSNYGYTF
14,.,few,TRBV27,TRBJ2-2,TGTGCCAGCAGTTTATCGATTAGTGGCGGGGAGCTGTTTTTT,CASSLSISGGELFF
16,.,.,TRBV6-6,TRBJ2-7,TGTGCCAGCAGTTACCCCAGAGGGTCCAGCTCCTACGAGCAGTACTTC,CASSYPRGSSSYEQYF